Listed here is a single T cell receptor beta chain. The entry originates in a study of early T cells in non-severe SARS-CoV-2 infection. V lost 0 bases, J lost 4 bases, and 2 bases stayed unmatched. The CDR3 loop spans 15 amino acids. The germline V gene has CDR1 SGDLS and CDR2 YYNGEE. Each CDR3 protein gets one entry after TCRdb re-called the 5' RACE reads with MiXCR. The sample contains just under 65,000 distinct CDR3 sequences, 7% to 10% of which appear only once. The specimen was whole blood, collected at baseline. This sequence joins TRBV9 and TRBJ2-7; TRBD2 matches 12 bases. The receptor was isolated from an adult who was a healthcare worker with PCR-confirmed SARS-CoV-2 infection or an uninfected control (not recorded which). DNA for the CDR3: TGTGCCAGCAGCGTAGGGACTAGCGGGGATTACGAGCAGTACTTC. Its protein product is CASSVGTSGDYEQYF.